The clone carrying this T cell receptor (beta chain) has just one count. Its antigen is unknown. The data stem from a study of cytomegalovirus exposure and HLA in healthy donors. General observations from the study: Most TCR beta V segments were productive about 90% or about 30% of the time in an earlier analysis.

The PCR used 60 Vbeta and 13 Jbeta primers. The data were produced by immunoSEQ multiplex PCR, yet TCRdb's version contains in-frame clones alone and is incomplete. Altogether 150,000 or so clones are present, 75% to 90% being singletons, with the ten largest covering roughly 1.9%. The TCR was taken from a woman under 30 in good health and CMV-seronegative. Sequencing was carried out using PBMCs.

Here the CDR3 DNA reads TGTGCCAGCAGCCCGTGGGAGAGCACAGATACGCAGTATTTT. It encodes CASSPWESTDTQYF. The V gene is TRBV5-5, the J gene TRBJ2-3; D possibly corresponds to TRBD2 (5 bases). Between the trimmed V and J ends, which lost 4 bases and 0 bases, there was a span of 9 bases. Germline CDR1 SGHKS, CDR2 YYEKEE (reference sequence). This CDR3 has 14 residues.